What follows are 8 T cell receptor beta chains derived from one specimen sequenced in a study of blood T cell repertoires in COVID-19. Sequenced by immunoSEQ multiplex PCR; TCRdb stores in-frame clones only, minus some. This table has about 150,000 clones, over 75% appearing once. The specimen sequenced was peripheral blood. The receptors here all came from a man in his 60s with COVID-19, enrolled during active disease.

The chain combines TRBV28 with TRBJ1-2, with 9 bases aligning to TRBD1. The V and J ends lost 3 bases and 3 bases, in that order; junction bases with no gene match: 11. The CDR3 contains 17 residues. The V gene's germline CDR1 is MDHEN and CDR2 SYDVKM. The CDR3 here is CASSFPPQGATHYGYTF. The CDR3, as DNA: TGTGCCAGCAGTTTCCCGCCACAGGGGGCGACCCACTATGGCTACACCTTC.

The chain carries TRBV6-5 and TRBJ1-6, with D possibly matching TRBD1 (6 bases). The CDR3 totals 13 residues. V was trimmed by 6 bases and J by 5 bases, leaving 8 bases between them. Germline V gene sequence: CDR1 MNHEY, CDR2 SVGAGI. The CDR3 bases are TGTGCCAGCAGGGACAGAAATAATTCACCCCTCCACTTT. Residues: CASRDRNNSPLHF.

This rearrangement joins TRBV7-9 to TRBJ2-1, with 7 positions matching TRBD1. The CDR3 is 16 residues long. V gave up 4 bases and J gave up 1 base; unmatched junction bases: 7. Germline CDR1 is SEHNR and CDR2 is FQNEAQ (reference sequence). CDR3 sequence: CASSYIRGSSYNEQFF. In nucleotides, the CDR3 is TGTGCCAGCAGCTATATCAGGGGGTCTTCCTACAATGAGCAGTTCTTC. Full variable domain (remainder filled in from reference TRBV7-9 and TRBJ2-1): DTGVSQNPRHKITKRGQNVTFRCDPISEHNRLYWYRQTLGQGPEFLTYFQNEAQLEKSRLLSDRFSAERPKGSFSTLEIQRTEQGDSAMYLCASSYIRGSSYNEQFFGPGTRLTVL.

This clone was counted once. The chain joins TRBV29-1 to TRBJ2-3; TRBD2 is a possible D gene (6 bases). CDR1 is SQVTM, CDR2 ANQGSEA, per germline. The CDR3 has 13 residues. V dropped 3 bases and J dropped 3 bases, with 10 bases sitting between them. The CDR3 coding sequence is TGCAGCGTTGACAGGGCGGGAACAGATACGCAGTATTTT. Its translation: CSVDRAGTDTQYF.

The chain has TRBV5-4 and TRBJ2-7; D unresolved. The CDR3 length is 11 residues. The V gene's germline CDR1 is SGHNT and CDR2 YYREEE (reference sequence). The V gene lost 3 bases and the J gene lost 4 bases, with 5 bases spanning the gap. CDR3 bases: TGTGCCAGCAGCTCCCAGTACGAGCAGTACTTC. This sequence encodes CASSSQYEQYF. The full variable domain, rest sourced from reference TRBV5-4 and TRBJ2-7, is ETGVTQSPTHLIKTRGQQVTLRCSSQSGHNTVSWYQQALGQGPQFIFQYYREEENGRGNFPPRFSGLQFPNYSSELNVNALELDDSALYLCASSSQYEQYFGPGTRLTVT.

The chain has TRBV7-3 and TRBJ1-1; tentative D call: TRBD1 (5 bases). Germline CDR1 is SGHTA and CDR2 is FQGTGA. V was pared by 2 bases and J by 1 base, with 11 bases between. CDR3 size: 15 residues. The CDR3 DNA sequence: TGTGCCAGCAGCTTAGTGGGGGGAACGAACACTGAAGCTTTCTTT. Amino acids: CASSLVGGTNTEAFF. Drawing the rest from reference TRBV7-3 and TRBJ1-1, the complete variable domain is GAGVSQTPSNKVTEKGKYVELRCDPISGHTALYWYRQSLGQGPEFLIYFQGTGAADDSGLPNDRFFAVRPEGSVSTLKIQRTERGDSAVYLCASSLVGGTNTEAFFGQGTRLTVV.

CDR3 sequence: CASNRESNQPQHF. In DNA form, the CDR3 reads TGTGCCAGCAACAGGGAGAGCAATCAGCCCCAGCATTTT. This chain connects TRBV7-9 to TRBJ1-5; perhaps TRBD1 as D (6 bases). CDR1 and CDR2 (germline): SEHNR, FQNEAQ (reference sequence). Trimming took 7 bases from V and 1 from J, leaving 8 bases between them. The CDR3 runs 13 residues.

This chain joins TRBV15 and TRBJ1-5, with 11 bases lining up with TRBD1. V gave up 1 base and J gave up 6 bases; unmatched junction bases: 8. The CDR3 totals 17 residues. The germline V gene encodes CDR1 LNHNV and CDR2 YYDKDF (reference sequence). The CDR3 here is CATSRGRMDRGLQPQHF. Here the CDR3 DNA reads TGTGCCACCAGCAGAGGCAGGATGGACAGGGGGCTTCAGCCCCAGCATTTT.